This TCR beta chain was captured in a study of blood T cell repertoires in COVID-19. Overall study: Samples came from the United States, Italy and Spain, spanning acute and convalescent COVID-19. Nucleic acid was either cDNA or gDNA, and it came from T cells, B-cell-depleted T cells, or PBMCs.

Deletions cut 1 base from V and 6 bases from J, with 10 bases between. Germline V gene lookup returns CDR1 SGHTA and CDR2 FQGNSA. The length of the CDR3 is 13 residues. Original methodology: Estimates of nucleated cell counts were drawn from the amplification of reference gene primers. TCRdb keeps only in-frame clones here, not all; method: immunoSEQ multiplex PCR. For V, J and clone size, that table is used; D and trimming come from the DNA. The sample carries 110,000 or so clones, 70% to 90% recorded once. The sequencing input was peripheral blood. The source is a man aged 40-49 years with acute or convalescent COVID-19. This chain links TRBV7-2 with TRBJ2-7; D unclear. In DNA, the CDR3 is TGTGCCAGCAGCTTAGATAGCTGGAGCGAGCAGTACTTC. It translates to CASSLDSWSEQYF.